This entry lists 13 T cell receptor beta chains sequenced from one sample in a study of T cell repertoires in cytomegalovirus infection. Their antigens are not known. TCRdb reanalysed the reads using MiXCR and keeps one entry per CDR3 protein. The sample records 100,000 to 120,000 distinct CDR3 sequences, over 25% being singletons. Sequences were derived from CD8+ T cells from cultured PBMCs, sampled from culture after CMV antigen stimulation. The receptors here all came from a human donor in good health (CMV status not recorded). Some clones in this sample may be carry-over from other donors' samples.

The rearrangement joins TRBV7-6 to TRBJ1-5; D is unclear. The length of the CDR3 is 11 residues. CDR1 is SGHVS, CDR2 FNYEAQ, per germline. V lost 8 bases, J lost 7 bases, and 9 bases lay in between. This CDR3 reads CASGLGQPQHF. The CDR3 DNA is TGTGCCAGCGGCCTAGGGCAGCCCCAGCATTTT.

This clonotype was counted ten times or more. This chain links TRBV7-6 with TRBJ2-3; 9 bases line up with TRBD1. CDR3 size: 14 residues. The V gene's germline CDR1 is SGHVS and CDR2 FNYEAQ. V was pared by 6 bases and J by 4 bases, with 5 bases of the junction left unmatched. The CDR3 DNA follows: TGTGCCAGCAGTGGACAGGGGTGGGCAGATACGCAGTATTTT. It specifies CASSGQGWADTQYF.

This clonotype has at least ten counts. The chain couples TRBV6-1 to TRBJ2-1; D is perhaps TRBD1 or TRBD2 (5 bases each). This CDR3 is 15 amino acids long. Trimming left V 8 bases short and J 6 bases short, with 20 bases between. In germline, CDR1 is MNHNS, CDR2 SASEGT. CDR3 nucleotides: TGTGCCAGCCATCCCGAAGGGGAGCTAAGCAATGAGCAGTTCTTC. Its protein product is CASHPEGELSNEQFF.

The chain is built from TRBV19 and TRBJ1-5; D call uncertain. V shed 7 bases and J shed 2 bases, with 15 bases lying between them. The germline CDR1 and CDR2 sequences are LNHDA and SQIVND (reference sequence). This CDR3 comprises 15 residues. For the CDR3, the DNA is TGTGCCAGTAAGAACGAAGCGTGGGGCAATCAGCCCCAGCATTTT. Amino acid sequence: CASKNEAWGNQPQHF.

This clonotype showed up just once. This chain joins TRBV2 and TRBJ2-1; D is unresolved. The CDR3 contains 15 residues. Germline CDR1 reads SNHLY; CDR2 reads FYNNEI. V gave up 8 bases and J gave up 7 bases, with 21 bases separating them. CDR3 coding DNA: TGTGCCAGCGAAGGTGTAGCTCACTCCCCAAATGAGCAGTTCTTC. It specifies CASEGVAHSPNEQFF. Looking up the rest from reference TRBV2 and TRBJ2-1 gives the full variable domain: EPEVTQTPSHQVTQMGQEVILRCVPISNHLYFYWYRQILGQKVEFLVSFYNNEISEKSEIFDDQFSVERPDGSNFTLKIRSTKLEDSAMYFCASEGVAHSPNEQFFGPGTRLTVL.

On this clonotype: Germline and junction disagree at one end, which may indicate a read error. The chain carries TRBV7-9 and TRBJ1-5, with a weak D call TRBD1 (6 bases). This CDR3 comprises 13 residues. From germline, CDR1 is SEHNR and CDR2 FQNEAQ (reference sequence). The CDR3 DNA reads TGTGCCAGTCAGGGGATTAGCGATCAGCCCCAGCATTTT. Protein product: CASQGISDQPQHF. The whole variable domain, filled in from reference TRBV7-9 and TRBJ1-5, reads DTGVSQNPRHKITKRGQNVTFRCDPISEHNRLYWYRQTLGQGPEFLTYFQNEAQLEKSRLLSDRFSAERPKGSFSTLEIQRTEQGDSAMYLCASQGISDQPQHFGDGTRLSIL.

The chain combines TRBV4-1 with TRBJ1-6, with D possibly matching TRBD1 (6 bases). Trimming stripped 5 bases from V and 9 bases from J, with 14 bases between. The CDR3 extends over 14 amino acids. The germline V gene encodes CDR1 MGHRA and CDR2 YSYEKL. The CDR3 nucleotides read TGCGCCAGCAGCTGGTACAGGGAAAGTTCACCCCTCCACTTT. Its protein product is CASSWYRESSPLHF.

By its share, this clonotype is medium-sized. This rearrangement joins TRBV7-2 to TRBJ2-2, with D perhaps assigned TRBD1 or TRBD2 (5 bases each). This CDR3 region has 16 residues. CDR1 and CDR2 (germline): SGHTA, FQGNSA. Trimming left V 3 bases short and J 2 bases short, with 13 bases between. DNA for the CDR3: TGTGCCAGCAGCTTGGACTGGGGCTCTAACACCGGGGAGCTGTTTTTT. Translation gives CASSLDWGSNTGELFF. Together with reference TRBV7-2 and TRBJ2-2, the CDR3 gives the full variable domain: GAGVSQSPSNKVTEKGKDVELRCDPISGHTALYWYRQSLGQGLEFLIYFQGNSAPDKSGLPSDRFSAERTGGSVSTLTIQRTQQEDSAVYLCASSLDWGSNTGELFFGEGSRLTVL.

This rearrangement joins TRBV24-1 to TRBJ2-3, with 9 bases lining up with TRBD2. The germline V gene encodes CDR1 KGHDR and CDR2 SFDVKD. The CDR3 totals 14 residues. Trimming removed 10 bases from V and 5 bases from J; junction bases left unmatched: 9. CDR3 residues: CATRGGGAKDTQYF. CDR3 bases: TGTGCCACTAGGGGCGGGGGGGCCAAAGATACGCAGTATTTT.

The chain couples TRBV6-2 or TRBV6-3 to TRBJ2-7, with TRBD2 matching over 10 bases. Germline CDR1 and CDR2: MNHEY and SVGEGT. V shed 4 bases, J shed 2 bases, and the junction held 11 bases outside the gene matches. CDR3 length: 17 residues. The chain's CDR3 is CASSSATLAGGPYEQYF. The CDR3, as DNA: TGTGCCAGCAGTTCCGCAACCTTAGCGGGGGGACCCTACGAGCAGTACTTC.

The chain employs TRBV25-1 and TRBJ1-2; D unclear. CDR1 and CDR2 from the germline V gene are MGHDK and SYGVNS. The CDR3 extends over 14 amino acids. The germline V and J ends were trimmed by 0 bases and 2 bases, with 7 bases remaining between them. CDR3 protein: CASSEYFVNYGYTF. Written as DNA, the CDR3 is TGTGCCAGCAGTGAATATTTCGTCAACTATGGCTACACCTTC.

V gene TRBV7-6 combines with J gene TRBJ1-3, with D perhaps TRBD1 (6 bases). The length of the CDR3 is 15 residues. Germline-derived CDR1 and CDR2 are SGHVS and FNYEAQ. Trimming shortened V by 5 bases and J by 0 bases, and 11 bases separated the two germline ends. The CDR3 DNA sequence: TGTGCCAGCAGCCTAGACAGGAGCTCTGGAAACACCATATATTTT. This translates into CASSLDRSSGNTIYF.

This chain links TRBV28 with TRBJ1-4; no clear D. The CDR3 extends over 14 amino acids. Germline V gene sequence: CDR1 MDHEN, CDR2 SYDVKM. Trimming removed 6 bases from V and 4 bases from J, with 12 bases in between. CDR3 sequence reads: CASSLGRINEKLFF. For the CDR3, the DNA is TGTGCCAGCAGCCTTGGACGGATTAATGAAAAACTGTTTTTT.